The next 24 T cell receptor beta chains were all read from a single sample in a study of identical twins. TCRdb re-analysed the 5' RACE reads in MiXCR, keeping a single row per CDR3 protein. The top ten hold about 0.27% of the sample, which has more than 1.5 million distinct CDR3 sequences, around 29% seen once. The sequencing sample was made of cord blood. The source of these receptors is a newborn girl in good health.

This clonotype was counted between two and nine times. The chain carries TRBV7-2 and TRBJ2-1, with a weak D call TRBD2 (5 bases). The CDR3 has 14 amino acids. Germline V gives CDR1 SGHTA, CDR2 FQGNSA. The V end was cut by 5 bases, the J end by 2 bases, with 10 bases between. This chain's CDR3 is CASSRTFTYNEQFF. CDR3 bases: TGTGCCAGCAGCCGGACTTTTACCTACAATGAGCAGTTCTTC.

This clonotype was observed once. This may come from a read error, since a much larger clone is one base off. This chain links TRBV28 with TRBJ2-7; a possible D gene is TRBD2 (5 bases). The better agreement between TRBJ2-1 and the DNA end casts doubt on the J call. The germline V gene has CDR1 MDHEN and CDR2 SYDVKM. This CDR3 has 12 residues. The CDR3 sequence is CASTASFYEQFF. CDR3 DNA: TGTGCCAGCACCGCTAGCTTCTACGAGCAGTTCTTC.

Only a few counts were recorded for this clonotype. The chain carries TRBV20-1 and TRBJ1-5, with D maybe TRBD1 (6 bases). Trimming left V 4 bases short and J 2 bases short, with 6 bases between. Germline CDR1 reads DFQATT; CDR2 reads SNEGSKA (reference sequence). The CDR3 runs to 12 residues. CDR3 in DNA: TGCAGTGCTAAGGGGGGCAATCAGCCCCAGCATTTT. It specifies CSAKGGNQPQHF.

The J gene is TRBJ2-7, the V gene TRBV3-1; TRBD1 matches at 7 bases. The CDR3 covers 16 residues. V was pared by 3 bases and J by 3 bases, with 11 bases of the junction left unmatched. Germline values: CDR1 LGHDT, CDR2 YNNKEL (reference sequence). The CDR3: CASSHSFRGSGYEQYF. In DNA form, the CDR3 reads TGTGCCAGCAGCCATTCATTCAGGGGGAGCGGCTACGAGCAGTACTTC.

The V call is TRBV29-1, the J call TRBJ2-3; tentatively, D is TRBD1 (6 bases). The CDR3 runs 13 residues. CDR1 and CDR2 (germline): SQVTM, ANQGSEA. V was cut by 7 bases and J by 1 base, with 12 bases left in between. The CDR3 protein is CSDRAHGTDTQYF. DNA of the CDR3: TGCAGCGACAGGGCGCATGGCACAGATACGCAGTATTTT.

The gene calls are TRBV6-5 and TRBJ1-1; possibly TRBD1 for D (5 bases). Germline assignment: CDR1 MNHEY and CDR2 SVGAGI. This CDR3 spans 12 amino acids. Deletions cut 4 bases from V and 8 bases from J, with 11 bases between. CDR3 residues: CASSWSREEAFF. Written as DNA, the CDR3 is TGTGCCAGCAGTTGGTCCAGGGAGGAAGCTTTCTTT.

This clonotype was counted many times. The chain combines TRBV29-1 with TRBJ1-2; D is uncertain. The CDR3 extends over 15 amino acids. CDR1 and CDR2 (germline): SQVTM, ANQGSEA. V was cut by 7 bases and J by 1 base, with 19 bases left in between. The CDR3 nucleotides read TGCAGCGCCGAATTGGGAAGGGCGGGTAACTATGGCTACACCTTC. It codes for CSAELGRAGNYGYTF.

The chain carries TRBV7-2 and TRBJ1-2; D is uncertain. The CDR3 has 14 amino acids. Trimming cost V 1 base and J 3 bases, with 9 bases left between them. Germline V CDR1 and CDR2: SGHTA, FQGNSA. CDR3: CASSLEYSYYGYTF. CDR3 DNA: TGTGCCAGCAGCTTAGAGTACAGTTACTATGGCTACACCTTC.

The V and J genes are TRBV6-1 and TRBJ2-3; D unclear. CDR1 and CDR2 (germline): MNHNS, SASEGT. The CDR3 extends over 18 amino acids. V lost 2 bases and J lost 0, with 18 bases in between. The CDR3 DNA reads TGTGCCAGCAGTGAAATAGGGCAGACCGCCCCTAGCACAGATACGCAGTATTTT. It encodes CASSEIGQTAPSTDTQYF.

The chain uses TRBV7-2 and TRBJ2-7, with a tentative D call TRBD2 (5 bases). This CDR3 region has 15 residues. The germline gives CDR1 SGHTA, CDR2 FQGNSA. Trimming removed 5 bases at V and 8 bases at J, with 22 bases between. For the CDR3, the DNA is TGTGCCAGCAGCCTCGCCTCGGCGGGCTCTACGAAGCAGTACTTC. Translating it yields CASSLASAGSTKQYF.

This clonotype has more than one count but fewer than ten. This CDR3 is CASSESQGQVRYEQYF. The DNA of the CDR3 is TGTGCCAGCAGTGAATCACAGGGTCAGGTCCGCTACGAGCAGTACTTC. This rearrangement joins TRBV2 to TRBJ2-7; D may be TRBD1 (6 bases). V gave up 2 bases and J gave up 3 bases, with 17 bases separating them. Germline CDR1 SNHLY, CDR2 FYNNEI. There are 16 residues in the CDR3.

CDR3 coding DNA: TGCGCCAGCAGCGACCAGGGACTCCCAGGAGACTATGGCTACACCTTC. Translated: CASSDQGLPGDYGYTF. The V call is TRBV5-1, the J call TRBJ1-2; D is perhaps TRBD1 (5 bases). The CDR3 totals 16 residues. V was shortened by 4 bases and J by 3 bases, with 19 bases between the two germline ends. From germline, CDR1 is SGHRS and CDR2 YFSETQ.

The chain joins TRBV6-1 to TRBJ2-3; TRBD1 might be the D (5 bases). V lost 4 bases, J lost 7 bases, and 15 bases lay in between. The CDR3 spans 14 residues. The germline V gene has CDR1 MNHNS and CDR2 SASEGT. The CDR3 DNA follows: TGTGCCAGCAGTGCGAAAACAGGACGTAATACGCAGTATTTT. As protein: CASSAKTGRNTQYF.

V is TRBV4-2 and J is TRBJ2-5; 7 nucleotides align to TRBD2. There are 16 residues in the CDR3. Germline-derived CDR1 and CDR2 are LGHNA and YNFKEQ. Trimming took 0 bases from V and 1 from J; bases not matched to a gene: 5. Here the CDR3 reads CASSQDVSSGQETQYF. CDR3 bases: TGTGCCAGCAGCCAAGATGTGTCTAGCGGCCAAGAGACCCAGTACTTC.

This rearrangement joins TRBV12-3 or TRBV12-4 to TRBJ1-5, with unresolved D. CDR3 length: 12 amino acids. V lost 4 bases to trimming and J lost 7 bases, with 8 bases between them. The CDR3 bases are TGTGCCAGCAGTTCTGGGTGGCAGCCCCAGCATTTT. Translated, it gives CASSSGWQPQHF.

V gene TRBV7-2 combines with J gene TRBJ1-2; D not resolved. V lost 3 bases to trimming and J lost 9 bases, with 17 bases between them. This CDR3 is 14 amino acids long. CDR1 SGHTA and CDR2 FQGNSA come from the germline V gene. As DNA, the CDR3 is TGTGCCAGCAGCTTTGGGGTCCTGGGAGGGAGCTACACCTTC. Translated: CASSFGVLGGSYTF.

This chain connects TRBV6-6 to TRBJ1-1; a weak D match, TRBD1 (5 bases). The V and J ends lost 1 base and 1 base respectively, with 10 bases between them. Germline CDR1 and CDR2: MNHNY and SVGAGI (reference sequence). The CDR3 has 15 residues. This chain's CDR3 is CASSYFRGPNTEAFF. The CDR3 DNA reads TGTGCCAGCAGTTACTTTCGGGGACCGAACACTGAAGCTTTCTTT.

This clonotype showed up just once. The chain is built from TRBV9 and TRBJ2-3; 8 nucleotides align to TRBD2. Germline CDR1 is SGDLS and CDR2 is YYNGEE. Trimming at V came to 0 bases and at J to 6 bases, leaving 6 bases not matched to a gene. CDR3 length: 15 residues. Written as DNA, the CDR3 is TGTGCCAGCAGCGTAGTAGGACTAGCTCAGGATACGCAGTATTTT. This codes for CASSVVGLAQDTQYF.

This clonotype was observed a few times. V gene TRBV24-1 combines with J gene TRBJ2-1, with TRBD2 matching over 9 bases. The CDR3 length is 15 residues. Per the germline V gene, CDR1 is KGHDR and CDR2 is SFDVKD. The trim removed 3 bases at V and 6 bases at J, leaving 5 bases unmatched. This chain's CDR3 is CATSDAGTSFNEQFF. The CDR3 bases are TGTGCCACCAGTGATGCCGGGACTAGCTTCAATGAGCAGTTCTTC.

Only one count was recorded for this clonotype. The chain combines TRBV18 with TRBJ1-2; maybe TRBD1 (6 bases). The V gene lost 2 bases and the J gene lost 3 bases, with 13 bases spanning the gap. This CDR3 contains 15 residues. Per germline, CDR1 KGHSH and CDR2 LQKENI. The CDR3 region has the DNA TGTGCCAGCTCACCAGGAGCAGGGGTGGACTATGGCTACACCTTC. Its protein is CASSPGAGVDYGYTF.

The J gene is TRBJ2-7, the V gene TRBV28; a weak D match, TRBD1 (5 bases). Matching the DNA end better, TRBJ2-5 makes the J call doubtful. This CDR3 has 12 residues. Germline V gives CDR1 MDHEN, CDR2 SYDVKM. CDR3 residues: CASWAGLKTQYF. CDR3 in DNA: TGTGCCAGCTGGGCAGGGCTTAAGACCCAGTACTTC.

The sample holds a few counts of this clonotype. This chain uses TRBV7-9 with TRBJ1-2; D is unresolved. The CDR3 consists of 12 residues. The V end was cut by 1 base, the J end by 6 bases, with 6 bases between. CDR1 and CDR2 from the germline V gene are SEHNR and FQNEAQ (reference sequence). The CDR3, as DNA: TGTGCCAGCAGCTTAGGGGAGAATGGCTACACCTTC. Its protein is CASSLGENGYTF.

The rearrangement uses TRBV3-1 and TRBJ2-1; possible D gene TRBD2, 6 bases. The closer fit of TRBJ2-7 to the DNA end suggests the J call may be wrong. Germline V gives CDR1 LGHDT, CDR2 YNNKEL (reference sequence). This CDR3 has 16 residues. This CDR3 reads CASSRSLAPLYNEQYF. As DNA, the CDR3 is TGTGCCAGCAGCCGATCGCTAGCGCCGCTTTACAATGAGCAGTACTTC.

Details on this clonotype: A read error may produce the germline difference seen at one junction end. This chain joins TRBV7-2 and TRBJ2-1; 10 nucleotides line up with TRBD2. The CDR3 has 15 residues. Per germline, CDR1 SGHTA and CDR2 FQGNSA. In DNA, the CDR3 is TGTGCCAGCAGCTTTCTACTAGCGGGGCACAATGAGCAGTCCTTC. This codes for CASSFLLAGHNEQSF.